These 31 T cell receptor beta chains came from one sample sequenced in a study of shared clonotypes between healthy human individuals. Repertoires were generated with immunoSEQ multiplex PCR, while TCRdb's copy carries only in-frame clones and drops some. The sample shows 2,500,000 or so clones, over 85% of them seen only once. Source material: naive CD4+ T cells from PBMCs. The subset denotes: CD45RA+ positively selected. These receptors were obtained from a man aged 18 to 30 in good health. Some clones in this sample may be carry-over from other donors' samples.

This chain links TRBV5-1 with TRBJ2-6, with TRBD1 matching 9 bases. The CDR3 spans 17 residues. The germline V gene has CDR1 SGHRS and CDR2 YFSETQ. V dropped 2 bases and J dropped 3; count of bases not matched to a gene: 6. The CDR3 DNA follows: TGCGCCAGCAGCTTAACCACAGGGGGCGGTGGGGCCAACGTCCTGACTTTC. Translating it yields CASSLTTGGGGANVLTF.

V and J are TRBV6-4 and TRBJ2-1, with D perhaps assigned TRBD1 or TRBD2 (6 bases each). The V gene's germline CDR1 is MRHNA and CDR2 SNTAGT. The CDR3 consists of 16 residues. V was clipped by 0 bases and J by 3 bases, with 12 bases between them. CDR3 bases: TGTGCCAGCAGTGACTCGAAAAGGGGGGACTACAATGAGCAGTTCTTC. Amino acid sequence: CASSDSKRGDYNEQFF.

This clone was seen just once. The chain couples TRBV6-5 to TRBJ2-1; TRBD2 might be the D (5 bases). CDR1 MNHEY and CDR2 SVGAGI come from the germline V gene. V was shortened by 2 bases and J by 8 bases, with 16 bases between the two germline ends. The CDR3 extends over 15 amino acids. The CDR3 sequence is CASSYVSGAGDEQFF. CDR3 bases: TGTGCCAGCAGTTACGTAAGCGGAGCCGGGGATGAGCAGTTCTTC.

This chain connects TRBV6-5 to TRBJ2-5; perhaps TRBD2 as D (5 bases). Germline CDR1 reads MNHEY; CDR2 reads SVGAGI. The CDR3 spans 16 residues. V lost 0 bases, J lost 4 bases, and 15 bases lay in between. The CDR3 nucleotides read TGTGCCAGCAGTTACTCGAAGCGGACGGGCGGAGAGACCCAGTACTTC. Its translation is CASSYSKRTGGETQYF.

V is TRBV7-8 and J is TRBJ2-1; TRBD2 aligns across 14 bases. The CDR3 extends over 18 amino acids. V was pared by 1 base and J by 2 bases, with 4 bases of the junction left unmatched. Per germline, CDR1 SGHVS and CDR2 FQNEAQ. The CDR3 DNA reads TGTGCCAGCAGCTTAGGATCGACTAGCGGGAGGGCCTACAATGAGCAGTTCTTC. As protein: CASSLGSTSGRAYNEQFF.

As for this clone: The sample holds other DNA sequences that translate to the same CDR3. The rearrangement links TRBV5-4 to TRBJ2-3, with D possibly matching TRBD1 (5 bases). V dropped 5 bases and J dropped 4 bases, with 11 bases sitting between them. Germline CDR1 SGHNT, CDR2 YYREEE (reference sequence). The CDR3 runs to 13 residues. The CDR3 region is CASSPTGADTQYF. As DNA, the CDR3 is TGTGCCAGCAGTCCCACAGGAGCAGATACGCAGTATTTT.

This chain uses TRBV5-5 with TRBJ2-2, with 11 bases lining up with TRBD2. The germline gives CDR1 SGHKS, CDR2 YYEKEE (reference sequence). The ends lost 5 bases at V and 6 bases at J; junction bases unmatched: 6. The CDR3 is made up of 15 amino acids. This chain's CDR3 is CASRPIAGGPGELFF. The CDR3 bases are TGTGCCAGCAGGCCGATAGCGGGAGGGCCCGGGGAGCTGTTTTTT.

This chain connects TRBV6-5 to TRBJ2-2; D perhaps matches TRBD1 (7 bases). The CDR3 is 16 residues long. The V gene's germline CDR1 is MNHEY and CDR2 SVGAGI. V was shortened by 2 bases and J by 3 bases, with 13 bases between the two germline ends. CDR3 sequence reads: CASSYRGTAHTGELFF. Here the CDR3 DNA reads TGTGCCAGCAGTTACCGGGGGACAGCCCACACCGGGGAGCTGTTTTTT.

The rearrangement joins TRBV14 to TRBJ2-1; no firm D call. This CDR3 region has 14 residues. The V gene's germline CDR1 is SGHDN and CDR2 FVKESK. V gave up 5 bases and J gave up 5 bases, with 13 bases separating them. The CDR3 bases are TGTGCCAGCAGCGTAAAGAAGGTCGACAATGAGCAGTTCTTC. It codes for CASSVKKVDNEQFF.

This clone was counted a single time. The rearrangement uses TRBV2 and TRBJ2-1, with D perhaps matching TRBD1 or TRBD2 (5 bases each). Trimming took off 7 bases at V and 6 bases at J, with 19 bases between the two ends. The CDR3 has 15 amino acids. Germline loops: CDR1 SNHLY, CDR2 FYNNEI. The CDR3 reads CASTFDAGSGNEQFF. DNA for the CDR3: TGTGCCAGCACCTTCGATGCAGGGAGCGGCAATGAGCAGTTCTTC.

The genes are TRBV10-1 and TRBJ2-3, with 8 bases lining up with TRBD1. CDR3 length equals 18 residues. Germline CDR1 is WNHNN and CDR2 is SYGVQD (reference sequence). V trimming: 2 bases; J trimming: 6 bases; junction bases outside the gene matches: 16. CDR3 nucleotides: TGCGCCAGCAGTGAGAGTAAGTTGGACAGGGCTCTGTGCGATACGCAGTATTTT. Translating it yields CASSESKLDRALCDTQYF.

V usage is TRBV2 and J usage is TRBJ2-1, with 8 bases fitting TRBD1. The germline V gene has CDR1 SNHLY and CDR2 FYNNEI. The V segment lost 5 bases and the J segment 8 bases; nucleotides outside the gene matches: 2. This CDR3 contains 12 residues. Written as DNA, the CDR3 is TGTGCCAGCAGTTACAGGGGGGATGAGCAGTTCTTC. It translates to CASSYRGDEQFF.

Only one count was recorded for this clone. The chain links TRBV28 to TRBJ2-3, with D uncertain. With 5 bases removed from V and 0 bases from J, the gap between germline ends came to 15 bases. This CDR3 has 16 residues. The germline gives CDR1 MDHEN, CDR2 SYDVKM. The CDR3 bases are TGTGCCAGCAGTCCTCAGACACCTGGGAGCACAGATACGCAGTATTTT. Translating it yields CASSPQTPGSTDTQYF.

The chain carries TRBV2 and TRBJ1-2, with 8 bases identical to TRBD1. The CDR3 consists of 14 residues. Losses at the gene ends were 10 bases for V and 7 bases for J; bases not matched to a gene: 14. The germline CDR1 and CDR2 sequences are SNHLY and FYNNEI. CDR3 amino acids: CAILPIRGPAGYTF. Written as DNA, the CDR3 is TGTGCCATCCTCCCGATCAGGGGGCCTGCTGGCTACACCTTC. Supplemented by reference TRBV2 and TRBJ1-2, the full variable domain reads EPEVTQTPSHQVTQMGQEVILRCVPISNHLYFYWYRQILGQKVEFLVSFYNNEISEKSEIFDDQFSVERPDGSNFTLKIRSTKLEDSAMYFCAILPIRGPAGYTFGSGTRLTVV.

V gene TRBV18 combines with J gene TRBJ1-5; TRBD1 agrees at 8 bases. The CDR3 spans 18 residues. Trimming removed 5 bases from V and 2 bases from J; junction bases left unmatched: 14. Germline assignment: CDR1 KGHSH and CDR2 LQKENI. The DNA of the CDR3 is TGTGCCAGCTCATCCCAACGGTTGTCAGGGGGCCGCAATCAGCCCCAGCATTTT. Translating gives CASSSQRLSGGRNQPQHF.

The chain links TRBV4-1 to TRBJ1-5; 9 bases map to TRBD1. The junction had 22 bases not matched to a gene; V was cut back by 4 bases and J by 0 bases. Germline values: CDR1 MGHRA, CDR2 YSYEKL. The CDR3 contains 22 residues. CDR3 sequence: CASSLSFSSGQGGLSSNQPQHF. The CDR3 DNA sequence: TGCGCCAGCAGCCTTTCCTTTTCCTCGGGACAGGGCGGCTTAAGTAGCAATCAGCCCCAGCATTTT.

J is TRBJ2-2 and V is TRBV5-1, with a weak D call TRBD1 (6 bases). Germline CDR1 and CDR2: SGHRS and YFSETQ. The CDR3 contains 16 residues. With 1 base removed from V and 5 bases from J, the gap between germline ends came to 15 bases. CDR3 in amino acids: CASSLFLGTPTGELFF. The CDR3 bases are TGCGCCAGCAGCTTGTTTCTTGGGACACCGACCGGGGAGCTGTTTTTT.

The V call is TRBV29-1, the J call TRBJ2-7, with a weak D call TRBD2 (5 bases). Between the trimmed V and J ends, which lost 0 bases and 2 bases, there was a span of 11 bases. Germline V gene data show CDR1 as SQVTM and CDR2 as ANQGSEA. The CDR3 covers 14 residues. The CDR3 nucleotides read TGCAGCGTTGAAGAAAAGGGTAGCGCCTACGAGCAGTACTTC. It translates to CSVEEKGSAYEQYF.

The V call is TRBV5-1, the J call TRBJ2-1; 9 positions match TRBD1. Germline V gene sequence: CDR1 SGHRS, CDR2 YFSETQ. The CDR3 contains 16 residues. V lost 0 bases, J lost 9 bases, and 10 bases stayed unmatched. CDR3 protein: CASSLGPQGAPGEQFF. The CDR3 DNA follows: TGCGCCAGCAGCTTGGGCCCACAGGGGGCGCCCGGTGAGCAGTTCTTC.

The chain combines TRBV11-2 with TRBJ2-1, with a tentative D call TRBD1 (5 bases). The germline V gene has CDR1 SGHAT and CDR2 FQNNGV. V was shortened by 4 bases and J by 6 bases, with 19 bases between the two germline ends. CDR3 size: 16 residues. CDR3 in DNA: TGTGCCAGCAGCTCTCCTCAGGGCGCAAGGGGCAATGAGCAGTTCTTC. Protein product: CASSSPQGARGNEQFF.

This clone was seen only a few times. The rearrangement links TRBV9 to TRBJ1-1; D is ambiguous. Trimming shortened V by 4 bases and J by 4 bases, and 17 bases separated the two germline ends. The CDR3 sequence is 15 residues long. The germline gives CDR1 SGDLS, CDR2 YYNGEE. The CDR3 DNA sequence: TGTGCCAGCAGCCCCCTGGTGGATGGGATCACTGAAGCTTTCTTT. Amino acid sequence: CASSPLVDGITEAFF.

The chain couples TRBV12-2 to TRBJ2-1. TRBV12-2 is classified as a pseudogene. CDR3 length: 13 residues. The CDR3 loop reads CASRLSCNNEQFF. The CDR3 DNA sequence: TGTGCAAGTCGCTTAAGTTGTAACAATGAGCAGTTCTTC.

In the case of this clone: Other DNA sequences from this sample encode an identical CDR3 as well. This chain uses TRBV7-3 with TRBJ2-3; the D gene is possibly TRBD1 (6 bases). V shed 4 bases and J shed 6 bases, with 11 bases lying between them. Germline values: CDR1 SGHTA, CDR2 FQGTGA. The CDR3 spans 13 residues. CDR3 DNA: TGTGCCAGCAGCTCCCGGGACACCGATACGCAGTATTTT. As protein: CASSSRDTDTQYF.

The chain combines TRBV11-3 with TRBJ2-2, with 11 bases identical to TRBD2. The germline CDR1 and CDR2 sequences are SGHNT and YENEEA. The CDR3 spans 16 residues. The ends lost 3 bases at V and 5 bases at J; junction bases unmatched: 5. CDR3 sequence (DNA): TGTGCCAGCAGCTTCTTCTGGACTAGCGGGACCGGGGAGCTGTTTTTT. This encodes CASSFFWTSGTGELFF.

The table lists this clone with a count of one. Within the sample, other DNA sequences also encode this same CDR3. V and J are TRBV5-1 and TRBJ2-5; TRBD2 might be the D (5 bases). With 5 bases removed from V and 5 bases from J, the gap between germline ends came to 10 bases. The CDR3 consists of 12 residues. Germline V gene data show CDR1 as SGHRS and CDR2 as YFSETQ. DNA for the CDR3: TGCGCCAGCAGTCTTAGCGCGGAGACCCAGTACTTC. As protein: CASSLSAETQYF.

Notes on this clone: Other DNA sequences in this sample translate to the same CDR3. The chain carries TRBV18 and TRBJ2-1; TRBD2 matches at 7 bases. V was clipped by 4 bases and J by 4 bases; unmatched bases: 4. This CDR3 is built from 14 residues. The germline gives CDR1 KGHSH, CDR2 LQKENI. The CDR3 DNA reads TGTGCCAGCTCACTTTCTAGCGGTTACAATGAGCAGTTCTTC. This encodes CASSLSSGYNEQFF.

The J gene is TRBJ2-5, the V gene TRBV4-1; TRBD2 aligns across 13 bases. V trimming: 1 base; J trimming: 11 bases; junction bases outside the gene matches: 16. This CDR3 spans 18 amino acids. In germline, CDR1 is MGHRA, CDR2 YSYEKL. Here the CDR3 DNA reads TGCGCCAGCAGCCAAGCCTACGTCCAGGGACTAGCGGGAAGGGGGCAGTACTTC. Protein: CASSQAYVQGLAGRGQYF.

The gene calls are TRBV5-1 and TRBJ2-3; 8 bases line up with TRBD2. This CDR3 region has 14 residues. Germline-derived CDR1 and CDR2 are SGHRS and YFSETQ. V was pared by 7 bases and J by 4 bases, with 8 bases of the junction left unmatched. The CDR3 loop reads CASSMLGLADTQYF. The CDR3 DNA sequence: TGCGCCAGCTCTATGCTGGGACTAGCAGATACGCAGTATTTT.

Comments on this clone: The sample holds other DNA sequences that translate to the same CDR3. The chain has TRBV5-1 and TRBJ1-2; weak D call: TRBD1 (5 bases). Germline CDR1 and CDR2: SGHRS and YFSETQ. The V end lost 0 bases, the J end lost 6 bases, and 6 bases lay between the germline ends. The CDR3 has 12 amino acids. Written as DNA, the CDR3 is TGCGCCAGCAGCTTGGCGGGGGATGGCTACACCTTC. Translated: CASSLAGDGYTF. Full variable domain (rest looked up from reference TRBV5-1 and TRBJ1-2): KAGVTQTPRYLIKTRGQQVTLSCSPISGHRSVSWYQQTPGQGLQFLFEYFSETQRNKGNFPGRFSGRQFSNSRSEMNVSTLELGDSALYLCASSLAGDGYTFGSGTRLTVV.

V usage is TRBV28 and J usage is TRBJ1-1, with D maybe TRBD1 (6 bases). CDR3 length equals 15 residues. Germline lookup yields CDR1 MDHEN and CDR2 SYDVKM. V shed 6 bases and J shed 5 bases, with 19 bases lying between them. CDR3 sequence (DNA): TGTGCCAGCAGGGGAGCCGGGACACCGTCAACTGAAGCTTTCTTT. This encodes CASRGAGTPSTEAFF.

This chain joins TRBV2 and TRBJ1-4; no clear D gene. Germline assignment: CDR1 SNHLY and CDR2 FYNNEI. The CDR3 runs 15 residues. The ends were cut back, 6 bases at V and 0 bases at J, with 11 bases in the middle. CDR3 DNA: TGTGCCAGCAGCCGCCGACTTACAACTAATGAAAAACTGTTTTTT. This codes for CASSRRLTTNEKLFF. Together with reference TRBV2 and TRBJ1-4, the CDR3 gives the full variable domain: EPEVTQTPSHQVTQMGQEVILRCVPISNHLYFYWYRQILGQKVEFLVSFYNNEISEKSEIFDDQFSVERPDGSNFTLKIRSTKLEDSAMYFCASSRRLTTNEKLFFGSGTQLSVL.